What follows are 12 T cell receptor beta chains derived from one specimen sequenced in a study of response to subunit inactivated influenza vaccine. One entry per CDR3 protein results from TCRdb running MiXCR on the RT-PCR reads. This table has about 300,000 distinct CDR3 sequences, approximately 23% appearing once. Here the sequenced sample was PBMCs from blood, taken 21 months after vaccination. The receptors here all came from a man between 50 and 75 years old who received an inactivated influenza vaccine.

This clonotype was found many times. CDR3 region: CSVVSGGRNQPQHF. In DNA form, the CDR3 reads TGCAGCGTTGTGTCAGGGGGACGCAATCAGCCCCAGCATTTT. The V call is TRBV29-1, the J call TRBJ1-5; TRBD1 matches 7 bases. The CDR3 spans 14 residues. Germline CDR1 and CDR2: SQVTM and ANQGSEA. With V trimmed by 4 bases and J by 2 bases, 5 bases remained unmatched.

There are a few counts of this clonotype. The chain uses TRBV20-1 and TRBJ2-1; TRBD2 aligns across 14 bases. The CDR3 length is 16 residues. The germline CDR1 and CDR2 sequences are DFQATT and SNEGSKA (reference sequence). V was pared by 8 bases and J by 8 bases, with 14 bases of the junction left unmatched. The CDR3 here is CSSVPVTSGRADEQFF. The CDR3 DNA follows: TGCAGTAGTGTACCCGTGACTAGCGGGAGGGCCGATGAGCAGTTCTTC.

This clonotype was picked up many times. The V gene is TRBV20-1, the J gene TRBJ1-1, with D unclear. Germline V gives CDR1 DFQATT, CDR2 SNEGSKA (reference sequence). The CDR3 is made up of 18 amino acids. The V gene lost 0 bases and the J gene lost 1 base, with 21 bases spanning the gap. CDR3 in DNA: TGCAGTGCTAGAGAGTGGGGATACGGAGGGTCGGGGAACACTGAAGCTTTCTTT. Translating it yields CSAREWGYGGSGNTEAFF.

There are many counts of this clonotype. The chain combines TRBV7-9 with TRBJ2-7, with a tentative D call TRBD1 (6 bases). The CDR3 has 14 amino acids. V gave up 4 bases and J gave up 1 base, with 11 bases separating them. Germline CDR1 and CDR2: SEHNR and FQNEAQ (reference sequence). CDR3 residues: CASSSGQSSYEQYF. CDR3 DNA: TGTGCCAGCAGCTCTGGACAGTCTTCCTACGAGCAGTACTTC.

This clonotype was observed a few times. The V call is TRBV12-3 or TRBV12-4, the J call TRBJ2-6; possibly TRBD1 for D (5 bases). This CDR3 comprises 16 residues. The V end lost 5 bases, the J end lost 3 bases, and 14 bases lay between the germline ends. In DNA form, the CDR3 reads TGTGCCAGCAGTGGGCAGGGAAGTATTGGGGCCAACGTCCTGACTTTC. This encodes CASSGQGSIGANVLTF.

V and J are TRBV15 and TRBJ2-3; D might be TRBD1 (5 bases). The CDR3 loop spans 17 amino acids. V lost 0 bases and J 0 bases, leaving 13 bases between the germline ends. Germline CDR1 LNHNV, CDR2 YYDKDF (reference sequence). The CDR3 nucleotides are TGTGCCACCAGCAGAGATCCGGCAGGGCTGAGCACAGATACGCAGTATTTT. As protein: CATSRDPAGLSTDTQYF.

The chain carries TRBV4-2 and TRBJ2-1; 10 positions match TRBD1. Trimming at V came to 3 bases and at J to 0 bases, leaving 5 bases not matched to a gene. Germline-derived CDR1 and CDR2 are LGHNA and YNFKEQ. The CDR3 has 17 amino acids. CDR3 region: CASSQRTGGSSYNEQFF. Here the CDR3 DNA reads TGTGCCAGCAGCCAGCGGACAGGGGGAAGCTCCTACAATGAGCAGTTCTTC.

This clonotype was counted only a few times. V usage is TRBV9 and J usage is TRBJ1-4, with D unresolved. CDR1 is SGDLS, CDR2 YYNGEE, per germline. V gave up 4 bases and J gave up 4 bases, with 17 bases separating them. CDR3 length: 16 residues. CDR3 DNA: TGTGCCAGCAGCCCCGTACGGGCGCGAAGTAATGAAAAACTGTTTTTT. Translated, it gives CASSPVRARSNEKLFF.

J is TRBJ2-1 and V is TRBV20-1; TRBD2 agrees at 8 bases. CDR1 and CDR2 from the germline V gene are DFQATT and SNEGSKA (reference sequence). The CDR3 has 15 residues. The ends lost 2 bases at V and 6 bases at J; junction bases unmatched: 9. Written as DNA, the CDR3 is TGCAGTGCTAGAAGTCCCAGCGGGGGTCCCAATGAGCAGTTCTTC. It encodes CSARSPSGGPNEQFF.

V gene TRBV12-3 or TRBV12-4 combines with J gene TRBJ2-1, with a weak D call TRBD2 (6 bases). The CDR3 has 13 residues. Trimming shortened V by 7 bases and J by 2 bases, and 9 bases separated the two germline ends. CDR3 amino acids: CASMGGPYNEQFF. DNA for the CDR3: TGTGCCAGCATGGGGGGTCCCTACAATGAGCAGTTCTTC.

The gene calls are TRBV29-1 and TRBJ2-7; D is ambiguous. The V end was cut by 6 bases, the J end by 3 bases, with 9 bases between. CDR3 length: 11 amino acids. From germline, CDR1 is SQVTM and CDR2 ANQGSEA. The CDR3 here is CSVQANYEQYF. In DNA form, the CDR3 reads TGCAGCGTCCAGGCCAACTACGAGCAGTACTTC.

In this sample, this clonotype turned up a few times. The rearrangement joins TRBV12-3 or TRBV12-4 to TRBJ1-6; D is uncertain. The CDR3 runs 15 residues. Trimming left V 1 base short and J 9 bases short, with 13 bases between. Here the CDR3 reads CASSLVLYGSSPLHF. The CDR3 nucleotides read TGTGCCAGCAGTTTAGTCTTATATGGCAGTTCACCCCTCCACTTT.